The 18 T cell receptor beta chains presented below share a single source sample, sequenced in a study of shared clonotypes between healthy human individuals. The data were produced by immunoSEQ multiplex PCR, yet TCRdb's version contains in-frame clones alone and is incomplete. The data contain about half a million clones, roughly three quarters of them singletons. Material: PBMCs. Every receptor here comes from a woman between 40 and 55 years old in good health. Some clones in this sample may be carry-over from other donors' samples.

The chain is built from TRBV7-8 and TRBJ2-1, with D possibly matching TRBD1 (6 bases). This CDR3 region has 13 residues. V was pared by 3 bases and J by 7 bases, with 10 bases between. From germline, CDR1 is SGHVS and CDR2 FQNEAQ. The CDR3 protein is CASSLGARNEQFF. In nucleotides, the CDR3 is TGTGCCAGCAGCTTGGGGGCCAGGAATGAGCAGTTCTTC.

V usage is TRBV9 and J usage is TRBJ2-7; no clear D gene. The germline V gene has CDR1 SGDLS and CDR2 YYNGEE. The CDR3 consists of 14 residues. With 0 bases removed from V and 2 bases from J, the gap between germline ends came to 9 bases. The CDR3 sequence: CASSVEIGTYEQYF. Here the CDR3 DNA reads TGTGCCAGCAGCGTAGAGATCGGAACCTACGAGCAGTACTTC. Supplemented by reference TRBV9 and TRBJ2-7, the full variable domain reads DSGVTQTPKHLITATGQRVTLRCSPRSGDLSVYWYQQSLDQGLQFLIQYYNGEERAKGNILERFSAQQFPDLHSELNLSSLELGDSALYFCASSVEIGTYEQYFGPGTRLTVT.

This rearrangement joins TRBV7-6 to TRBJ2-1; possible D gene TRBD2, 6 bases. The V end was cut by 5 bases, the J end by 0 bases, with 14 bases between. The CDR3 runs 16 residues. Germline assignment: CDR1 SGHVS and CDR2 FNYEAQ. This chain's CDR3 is CASSKLWTTSYNEQFF. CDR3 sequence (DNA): TGTGCCAGCAGCAAGCTCTGGACTACCTCCTACAATGAGCAGTTCTTC.

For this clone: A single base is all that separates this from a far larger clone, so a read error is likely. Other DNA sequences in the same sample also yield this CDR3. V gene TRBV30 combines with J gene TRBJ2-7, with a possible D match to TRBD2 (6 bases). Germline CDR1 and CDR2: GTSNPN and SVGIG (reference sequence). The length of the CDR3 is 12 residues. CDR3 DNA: TGCGCCTGGAACTACGGGGGCTACGAGCAGTACTTC. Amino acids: CAWNYGGYEQYF.

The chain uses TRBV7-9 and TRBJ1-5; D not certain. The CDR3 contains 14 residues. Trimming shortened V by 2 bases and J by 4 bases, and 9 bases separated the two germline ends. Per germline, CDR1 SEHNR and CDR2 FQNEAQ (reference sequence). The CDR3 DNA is TGTGCCAGCAGCTTAATTGGGCCGAATCAGCCCCAGCATTTT. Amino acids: CASSLIGPNQPQHF.

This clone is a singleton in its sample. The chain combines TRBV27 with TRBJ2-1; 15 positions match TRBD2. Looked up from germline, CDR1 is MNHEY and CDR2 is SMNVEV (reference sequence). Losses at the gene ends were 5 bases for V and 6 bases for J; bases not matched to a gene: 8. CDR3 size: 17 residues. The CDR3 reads CASSDPGLAGGVNEQFF. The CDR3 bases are TGTGCCAGCAGTGACCCGGGACTAGCGGGAGGTGTCAATGAGCAGTTCTTC.

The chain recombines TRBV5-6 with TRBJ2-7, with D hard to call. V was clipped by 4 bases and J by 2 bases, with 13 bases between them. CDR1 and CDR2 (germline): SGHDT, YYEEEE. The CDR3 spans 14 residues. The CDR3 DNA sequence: TGTGCCAGCAGCCTCCGTATGGAGACCTACGAGCAGTACTTC. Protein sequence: CASSLRMETYEQYF.

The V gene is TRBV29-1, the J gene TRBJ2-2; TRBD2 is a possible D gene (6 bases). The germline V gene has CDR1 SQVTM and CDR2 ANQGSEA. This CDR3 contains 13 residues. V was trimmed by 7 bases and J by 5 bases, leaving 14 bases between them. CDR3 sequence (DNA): TGCAGCGCGGAGCGGCTAGCGACCGGGGAGCTGTTTTTT. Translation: CSAERLATGELFF.

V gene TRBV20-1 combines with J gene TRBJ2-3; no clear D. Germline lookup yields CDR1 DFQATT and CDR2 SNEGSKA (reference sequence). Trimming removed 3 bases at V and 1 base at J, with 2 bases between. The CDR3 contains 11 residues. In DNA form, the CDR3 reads TGCAGTGCTAGGCGCACAGATACGCAGTATTTT. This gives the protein CSARRTDTQYF.

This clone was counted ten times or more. The DNA for the CDR3 is TGTGCCACCGGGACTAGCGGGACCGGCGAGCAGTACTTC. It encodes CATGTSGTGEQYF. This chain links TRBV10-3 with TRBJ2-7; 13 nucleotides line up with TRBD2. Trimming at V came to 10 bases and at J to 6 bases, leaving 6 bases not matched to a gene. Germline-derived CDR1 and CDR2 are ENHRY and SYGVKD. The CDR3 sequence is 13 residues long.

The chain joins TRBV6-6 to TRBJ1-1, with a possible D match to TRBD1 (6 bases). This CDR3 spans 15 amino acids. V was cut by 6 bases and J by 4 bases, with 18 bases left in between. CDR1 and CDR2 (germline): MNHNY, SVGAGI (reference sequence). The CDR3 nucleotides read TGTGCCAGCAGGCCGATGGACAGACGGGGCACTGAAGCTTTCTTT. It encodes CASRPMDRRGTEAFF.

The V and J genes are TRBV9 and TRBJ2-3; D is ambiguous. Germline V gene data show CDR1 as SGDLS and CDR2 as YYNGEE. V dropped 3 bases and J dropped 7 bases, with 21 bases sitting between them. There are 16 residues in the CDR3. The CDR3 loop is CASSATARTITNTQYF. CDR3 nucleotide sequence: TGTGCCAGCAGCGCGACCGCGCGCACAATAACAAATACGCAGTATTTT.

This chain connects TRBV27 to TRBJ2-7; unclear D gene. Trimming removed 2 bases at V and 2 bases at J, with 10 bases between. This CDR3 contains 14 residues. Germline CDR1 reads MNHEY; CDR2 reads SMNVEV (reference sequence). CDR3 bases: TGTGCCAGCAGTTTAGACGGAGCCCCCTACGAGCAGTACTTC. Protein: CASSLDGAPYEQYF.

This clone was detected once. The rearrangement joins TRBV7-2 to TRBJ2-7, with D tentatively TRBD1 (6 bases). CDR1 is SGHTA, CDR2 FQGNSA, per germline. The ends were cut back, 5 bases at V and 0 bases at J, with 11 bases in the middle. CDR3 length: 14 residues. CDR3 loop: CASSLDRSSYEQYF. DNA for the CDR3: TGTGCCAGCAGCCTCGACAGGTCCTCCTACGAGCAGTACTTC.

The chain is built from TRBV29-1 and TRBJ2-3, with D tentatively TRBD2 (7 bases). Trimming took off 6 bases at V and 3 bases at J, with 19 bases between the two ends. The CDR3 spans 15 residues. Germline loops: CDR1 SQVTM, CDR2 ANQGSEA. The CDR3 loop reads CSVGGTPNPTDTQYF. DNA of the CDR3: TGCAGCGTCGGGGGGACACCCAACCCGACAGATACGCAGTATTTT.

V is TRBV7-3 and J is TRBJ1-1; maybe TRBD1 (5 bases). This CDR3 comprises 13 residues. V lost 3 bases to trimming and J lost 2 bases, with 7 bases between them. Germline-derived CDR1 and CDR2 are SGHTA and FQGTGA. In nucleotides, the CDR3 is TGTGCCAGCAGCTTGGGGACCAACACTGAAGCTTTCTTT. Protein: CASSLGTNTEAFF.

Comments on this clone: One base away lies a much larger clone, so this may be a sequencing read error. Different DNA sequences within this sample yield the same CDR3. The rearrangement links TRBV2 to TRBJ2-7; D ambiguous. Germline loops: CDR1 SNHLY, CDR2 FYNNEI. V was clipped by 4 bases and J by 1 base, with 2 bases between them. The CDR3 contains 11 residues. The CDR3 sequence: CASSGSYEQYF. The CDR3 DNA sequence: TGTGCCAGCAGTGGATCCTACGAGCAGTACTTC.

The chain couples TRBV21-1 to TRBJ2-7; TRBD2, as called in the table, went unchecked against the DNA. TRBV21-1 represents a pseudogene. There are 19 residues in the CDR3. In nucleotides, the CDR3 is TGTGCCAGCAGCACCCCGGGGTGGGAGCGGGAGGGCTCTCCCTACGAGCAGTACTTC. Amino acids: CASSTPGWEREGSPYEQYF.